The 11 T cell receptor beta chains below were found in one sample sequenced in a study of blood T cells in healthy people across ages. A second PCR of 7 to 11 cycles used a sample-barcoded 5' primer and a J-beta primer mix. TCRdb ran MiXCR on the 5' RACE reads and lists one entry per CDR3 protein. Of approximately 900,000 distinct CDR3 sequences listed, approximately 49% were seen once; the top ten hold about an eighth. The sample consisted of blood. The origin of the receptors is a man aged 25 to 40 in good health.

This clonotype appeared once. This chain joins TRBV6-2 or TRBV6-3 and TRBJ2-7; 7 bases are a match to TRBD1. The CDR3 is 16 amino acids. J was trimmed by 4 bases and V by 6 bases; bases with no gene match: 15. Germline CDR1 reads MNHEY; CDR2 reads SVGEGT. CDR3 sequence reads: CASSRFAGTEGYEQYF. For the CDR3, the DNA is TGTGCCAGCAGCAGATTTGCCGGGACAGAGGGATACGAGCAGTACTTC.

Regarding this clonotype: Being one base from a much bigger clone, this may be a read error. The chain employs TRBV11-2 and TRBJ2-5; D ambiguous. The length of the CDR3 is 13 residues. In germline, CDR1 is SGHAT, CDR2 FQNNGV. CDR3 nucleotides: TGTACCAGCAGCTTTGGCAACCAAGAGACCCAGTACTTC. Protein sequence: CTSSFGNQETQYF.

Only a few counts were recorded for this clonotype. The genes are TRBV5-1 and TRBJ2-5, with a weak D call TRBD2 (5 bases). Matching the DNA end better, TRBJ2-7 makes the J call doubtful. The CDR3 extends over 15 amino acids. Germline-derived CDR1 and CDR2 are SGHRS and YFSETQ. In DNA form, the CDR3 reads TGCGCCAGCAGCAAGTCTGTTGCGGGCCAGTTCGAGCAGTACTTC. Translated: CASSKSVAGQFEQYF.

The rearrangement joins TRBV25-1 to TRBJ2-3; TRBD1 is a possible D gene (6 bases). Between the trimmed V and J ends, which lost 5 bases and 5 bases, there was a span of 17 bases. CDR3 length: 15 amino acids. CDR1 is MGHDK, CDR2 SYGVNS, per germline. The CDR3 sequence: CASSYHGQSRDTQYF. CDR3 coding DNA: TGTGCCAGCAGTTACCATGGACAGTCACGAGATACGCAGTATTTT.

Note on this clonotype: One end of the junction does not line up with germline, which may come from a read error. This chain uses TRBV28 with TRBJ2-1; no clear D gene. From germline, CDR1 is MDHEN and CDR2 SYDVKM. This CDR3 is built from 14 residues. The chain's CDR3 is CASSLGNSYNGQFF. The CDR3 coding sequence is TGTGCCAGCAGTTTGGGGAACAGCTACAATGGGCAGTTCTTC. Complete variable domain (other parts from reference TRBV28 and TRBJ2-1): DVKVTQSSRYLVKRTGEKVFLECVQDMDHENMFWYRQDPGLGLRLIYFSYDVKMKEKGDIPEGYSVSREKKERFSLILESASTNQTSMYLCASSLGNSYNGQFFGPGTRLTVL.

The rearrangement joins TRBV4-2 to TRBJ2-5, with 7 positions matching TRBD2. CDR1 is LGHNA, CDR2 YNFKEQ, per germline. This CDR3 comprises 14 residues. The V gene end was trimmed by 8 bases and the J gene end by 0 bases; junction bases not matched to a gene: 6. This chain's CDR3 is CASAPGLNQETQYF. DNA for the CDR3: TGTGCCAGCGCCCCGGGACTAAACCAAGAGACCCAGTACTTC.

V gene TRBV4-3 combines with J gene TRBJ1-1, with 9 bases identical to TRBD1. The CDR3 contains 15 residues. V was pared by 4 bases and J by 5 bases, with 8 bases of the junction left unmatched. Germline V gives CDR1 LGHNA, CDR2 YSLEER. CDR3: CASSRTGTGLTEAFF. CDR3 coding DNA: TGCGCCAGCAGCCGAACCGGGACAGGGTTAACTGAAGCTTTCTTT.

Turning to this clonotype: At one end the junction does not follow the germline gene, possibly because of a read error. V gene TRBV9 combines with J gene TRBJ2-6; D perhaps matches TRBD1 (5 bases). This CDR3 region has 15 residues. Germline lookup yields CDR1 SGDLS and CDR2 YYNGEE. CDR3 residues: CASQNTGYGVNVLTF. The CDR3 region has the DNA TGTGCCAGCCAGAACACAGGCTATGGGGTCAACGTCCTGACTTTC.

This chain joins TRBV5-4 and TRBJ2-1, with a possible D match to TRBD1 (6 bases). V gave up 4 bases and J gave up 3 bases, with 11 bases separating them. This CDR3 is 14 amino acids long. CDR1 and CDR2 from the germline V gene are SGHNT and YYREEE (reference sequence). The CDR3 nucleotides are TGTGCCAGCAGCAATCGGACAGTCTACAATGAGCAGTTCTTC. It encodes CASSNRTVYNEQFF.

This clonotype was seen a few times. The chain combines TRBV29-1 with TRBJ1-6; D is perhaps TRBD1 (5 bases). In germline, CDR1 is SQVTM, CDR2 ANQGSEA. V lost 7 bases and J lost 5, with 12 bases in between. There are 13 residues in the CDR3. The CDR3 DNA reads TGCAGCGCCGCCTGGGGGGATAATTCACCCCTCCACTTT. Translation: CSAAWGDNSPLHF. The variable domain in full, completed from reference TRBV29-1 and TRBJ1-6, reads SAVISQKPSRDICQRGTSLTIQCQVDSQVTMMFWYRQQPGQSLTLIATANQGSEATYESGFVIDKFPISRPNLTFSTLTVSNMSPEDSSIYLCSAAWGDNSPLHFGNGTRLTVT.

The CDR3 reads CARYEGGTQYF. CDR3 nucleotides: TGTGCCCGCTATGAAGGAGGTACGCAGTATTTT. The genes are TRBV6-1 and TRBJ2-3; D might be TRBD2 (5 bases). The V end was cut by 11 bases, the J end by 8 bases, with 14 bases between. This CDR3 contains 11 residues. Germline V gene sequence: CDR1 MNHNS, CDR2 SASEGT.